A single sample is the source of the 17 T cell receptor beta chains below, sequenced in a study of CD4 T cells in relation to SARS-CoV-2 and coronaviruses. This table comes from immunoSEQ multiplex PCR, and its TCRdb copy is limited to in-frame clones, with some not included. The sample comprises some 35,000 clones, approximately 87% of which are singletons, and about a tenth rests with the top ten. Sequencing used memory CD4+ T cells from PBMCs. Source of these receptors: an adult with COVID-19.

The gene calls are TRBV2 and TRBJ1-5; TRBD1 matches 8 bases. Germline CDR1 reads SNHLY; CDR2 reads FYNNEI. The CDR3 contains 16 residues. Unmatched junction bases numbered 7, after V lost 4 bases and J lost 2 bases. The CDR3 region is CASSGRDRFGNQPQHF. DNA for the CDR3: TGTGCCAGCAGTGGCCGGGACAGGTTCGGCAATCAGCCCCAGCATTTT.

The chain uses TRBV7-9 and TRBJ1-2; D might be TRBD1 (5 bases). CDR3 length: 13 amino acids. Germline V lookup: CDR1 SEHNR, CDR2 FQNEAQ (reference sequence). V dropped 5 bases and J dropped 2 bases, with 9 bases sitting between them. The CDR3 bases are TGTGCCAGCAGCCCCAGGGACAACTATGGCTACACCTTC. This codes for CASSPRDNYGYTF.

The J gene is TRBJ1-1, the V gene TRBV9, with D perhaps TRBD1 (6 bases). Trimming took off 3 bases at V and 2 bases at J, with 14 bases between the two ends. The CDR3 is 15 residues long. Germline values: CDR1 SGDLS, CDR2 YYNGEE. In nucleotides, the CDR3 is TGTGCCAGCAGCGCCCTCCCGGACAGAAACACTGAAGCTTTCTTT. Residues: CASSALPDRNTEAFF.

The chain links TRBV4-3 to TRBJ1-1; D uncertain. Germline V gene data show CDR1 as LGHNA and CDR2 as YSLEER. CDR3 size: 13 residues. V dropped 1 base and J dropped 3 bases, with 6 bases sitting between them. The CDR3 DNA is TGCGCCAGCAGCCAAGCTAGGTACACTGAAGCTTTCTTT. As protein: CASSQARYTEAFF.

V and J are TRBV5-5 and TRBJ1-4; TRBD1 might be the D (5 bases). From germline, CDR1 is SGHKS and CDR2 YYEKEE (reference sequence). V lost 3 bases and J 0 bases, leaving 9 bases between the germline ends. The CDR3 loop spans 15 amino acids. The CDR3 DNA is TGTGCCAGCAGCTCAGACAGTGCAACTAATGAAAAACTGTTTTTT. This sequence encodes CASSSDSATNEKLFF.

The sample holds one count of this clone. This chain joins TRBV6-5 and TRBJ2-7; 7 bases agree with TRBD1. V shed 2 bases, J shed 2 bases, and the junction held 6 bases outside the gene matches. Germline V gene sequence: CDR1 MNHEY, CDR2 SVGAGI. CDR3 length equals 15 residues. The DNA of the CDR3 is TGTGCCAGCAGTTACGGTGACAGGGTAACCTACGAGCAGTACTTC. Translating gives CASSYGDRVTYEQYF.

The chain employs TRBV27 and TRBJ2-5; 9 bases agree with TRBD2. CDR3 length: 18 amino acids. Germline V gives CDR1 MNHEY, CDR2 SMNVEV (reference sequence). The trim removed 3 bases at V and 4 bases at J, leaving 15 bases unmatched. CDR3 nucleotides: TGTGCCAGCAGTTTGGCGGTCGGAGCGGGGGGCCGGGGAGAGACCCAGTACTTC. Amino acids: CASSLAVGAGGRGETQYF.

DNA for the CDR3: TGTGCCAGCAGTTCAGAGGATGGCGAAAAACTGTTTTTT. Translating it yields CASSSEDGEKLFF. This chain joins TRBV27 and TRBJ1-4, with D unclear. Trimming stripped 4 bases from V and 8 bases from J, with 11 bases between. CDR3 length: 13 residues. Germline CDR1 is MNHEY and CDR2 is SMNVEV (reference sequence).

Details on this clone: The germline gene is not matched at one end of the junction; a read error may be the cause. The CDR3 bases are TGTGCTAGCAGCTTAGTAGGGGGGGAGGGCAATCAGCCCCAGCATTTT. Its translation is CASSLVGGEGNQPQHF. V gene TRBV7-7 combines with J gene TRBJ1-5, with D possibly TRBD1 on 6 matching bases. Germline CDR1 and CDR2: SSHAT and FNYEAQ (reference sequence). There are 16 residues in the CDR3.

This clone was detected only once. The chain links TRBV9 to TRBJ2-5; 9 nucleotides align to TRBD2. The CDR3 is 15 amino acids. Germline CDR1 SGDLS, CDR2 YYNGEE. The V gene end was trimmed by 3 bases and the J gene end by 4 bases; junction bases not matched to a gene: 7. This CDR3 is CASSGGGGAPETQYF. CDR3 sequence (DNA): TGTGCCAGCAGCGGTGGCGGGGGGGCCCCAGAGACCCAGTACTTC.

The chain carries TRBV10-2 and TRBJ2-7, with D possibly being TRBD1 or TRBD2 (5 bases each). Trimming shortened V by 10 bases and J by 1 base, and 14 bases separated the two germline ends. In germline, CDR1 is WSHSY, CDR2 SAAADI. The CDR3 is made up of 13 amino acids. CDR3 coding DNA: TGCGCCACGACATCTGGGACGTCCTACGAGCAGTACTTC. It is translated as CATTSGTSYEQYF.

The table lists this clone with a count of one. V is TRBV11-1 and J is TRBJ2-7; TRBD2 agrees at 11 bases. The junction had 7 bases not matched to a gene; V was cut back by 4 bases and J by 5 bases. Germline values: CDR1 SGHAT, CDR2 FQDESV (reference sequence). This CDR3 is 15 amino acids long. CDR3 in amino acids: CASSSLAGGRNEQYF. The CDR3 nucleotides are TGTGCCAGCAGCTCATTAGCGGGGGGGAGAAACGAGCAGTACTTC.

The V gene is TRBV7-8, the J gene TRBJ1-3; D not certain. Between the trimmed V and J ends, which lost 3 bases and 2 bases, there was a span of 8 bases. Looked up from germline, CDR1 is SGHVS and CDR2 is FQNEAQ. The CDR3 spans 14 residues. CDR3 loop: CASSLEGTGNTIYF. CDR3 DNA sequence: TGTGCCAGCAGCTTGGAGGGAACTGGAAACACCATATATTTT.

The V and J genes are TRBV10-3 and TRBJ1-3, with D tentatively TRBD1 (5 bases). Germline V CDR1 and CDR2: ENHRY, SYGVKD. The CDR3 consists of 17 residues. The ends were cut back, 5 bases at V and 4 bases at J, with 21 bases in the middle. The CDR3 is CAISQGGDWFMGNTIYF. In nucleotides, the CDR3 is TGTGCCATCAGTCAGGGCGGGGATTGGTTCATGGGAAACACCATATATTTT.

This rearrangement joins TRBV20-1 to TRBJ1-4; 7 bases are shared with TRBD1. The V and J ends lost 3 bases and 6 bases, in that order; junction bases with no gene match: 10. CDR3 size: 15 residues. Germline CDR1 and CDR2: DFQATT and SNEGSKA (reference sequence). The CDR3 region has the DNA TGCAGTGCTAGTCACCCGGACAGGACCGATGAAAAACTGTTTTTT. As protein: CSASHPDRTDEKLFF.

The CDR3 sequence: CASSVNTGDTQYF. The CDR3 DNA reads as TGTGCCAGCAGCGTAAATACTGGAGATACGCAGTATTTT. The V call is TRBV2, the J call TRBJ2-3; D is unclear. Per the germline V gene, CDR1 is SNHLY and CDR2 is FYNNEI. Trimming took 6 bases from V and 5 from J, leaving 12 bases between them. This CDR3 comprises 13 residues. The entire variable domain, with the rest obtained from reference TRBV2 and TRBJ2-3, is as follows: EPEVTQTPSHQVTQMGQEVILRCVPISNHLYFYWYRQILGQKVEFLVSFYNNEISEKSEIFDDQFSVERPDGSNFTLKIRSTKLEDSAMYFCASSVNTGDTQYFGPGTRLTVL.

This sequence joins TRBV5-1 and TRBJ2-7; D perhaps matches TRBD2 (6 bases). This CDR3 is built from 15 residues. Trimming shortened V by 0 bases and J by 3 bases, and 13 bases separated the two germline ends. The V gene's germline CDR1 is SGHRS and CDR2 YFSETQ. The CDR3 loop reads CASSLAGDSLYEQYF. The CDR3 nucleotides are TGCGCCAGCAGCTTGGCGGGGGACTCCCTCTACGAGCAGTACTTC. The full variable domain, its missing parts supplied by reference TRBV5-1 and TRBJ2-7, is KAGVTQTPRYLIKTRGQQVTLSCSPISGHRSVSWYQQTPGQGLQFLFEYFSETQRNKGNFPGRFSGRQFSNSRSEMNVSTLELGDSALYLCASSLAGDSLYEQYFGPGTRLTVT.